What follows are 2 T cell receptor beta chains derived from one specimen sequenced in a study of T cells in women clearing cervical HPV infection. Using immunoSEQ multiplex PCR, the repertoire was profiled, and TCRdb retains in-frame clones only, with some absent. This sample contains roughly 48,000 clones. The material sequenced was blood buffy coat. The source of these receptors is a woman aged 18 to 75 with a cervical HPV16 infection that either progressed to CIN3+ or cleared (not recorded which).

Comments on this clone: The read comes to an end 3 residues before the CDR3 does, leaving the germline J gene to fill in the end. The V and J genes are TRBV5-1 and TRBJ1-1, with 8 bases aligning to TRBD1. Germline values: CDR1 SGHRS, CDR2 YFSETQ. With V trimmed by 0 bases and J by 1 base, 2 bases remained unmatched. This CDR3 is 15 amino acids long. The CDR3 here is CASSLATGENTEAFF. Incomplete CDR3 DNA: TGCGCCAGCAGCTTGGCGACAGGGGAGAACACTGAA. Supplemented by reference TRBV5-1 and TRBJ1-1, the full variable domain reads KAGVTQTPRYLIKTRGQQVTLSCSPISGHRSVSWYQQTPGQGLQFLFEYFSETQRNKGNFPGRFSGRQFSNSRSEMNVSTLELGDSALYLCASSLATGENTEAFFGQGTRLTVV.

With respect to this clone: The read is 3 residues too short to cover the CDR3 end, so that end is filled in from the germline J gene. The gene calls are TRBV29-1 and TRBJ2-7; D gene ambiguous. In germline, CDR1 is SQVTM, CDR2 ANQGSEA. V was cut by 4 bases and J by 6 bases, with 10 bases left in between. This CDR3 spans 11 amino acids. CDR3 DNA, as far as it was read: TGCAGCGTTGCGAATCCAGGCGAG. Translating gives CSVANPGE. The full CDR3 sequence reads CSVANPGEQYF.